The 19 T cell receptor beta chains presented below share a single source sample, sequenced in a study of CD8 T cells in ankylosing spondylitis. Broader study findings: About 8 highly homologous variants made up a TCR beta motif, and this motif appeared characteristic of ankylosing spondylitis blood.

No antigen has been assigned to these receptors. MiXCR, run by TCRdb on the 5' RACE reads, gives a single entry per CDR3 protein. In the table there are more than 100,000 distinct CDR3 sequences, roughly 15% of which are singletons. The sample consisted of blood, either unsorted or a sorted T cell fraction (not recorded which). These receptor sequences come from a male donor with ankylosing spondylitis.

The V gene is TRBV7-2, the J gene TRBJ2-2, with 11 positions matching TRBD2. The CDR3 sequence is 16 residues long. The V segment lost 4 bases and the J segment 6 bases; nucleotides outside the gene matches: 7. CDR1 is SGHTA and CDR2 is FQGNSA in the germline V gene. CDR3 amino acids: CASSSLAGGPPGELFF. CDR3 sequence (DNA): TGTGCCAGCAGCTCATTAGCGGGAGGGCCTCCCGGGGAGCTGTTTTTT.

The chain joins TRBV29-1 to TRBJ2-1, with a possible D match to TRBD2 (5 bases). CDR1 and CDR2 from the germline V gene are SQVTM and ANQGSEA. The V and J ends lost 4 bases and 6 bases respectively, with 10 bases between them. The CDR3 is 12 amino acids. CDR3 residues: CSVGGRGNEQFF. DNA of the CDR3: TGCAGCGTTGGAGGTCGGGGCAATGAGCAGTTCTTC.

The chain joins TRBV19 to TRBJ2-2; 13 bases are a match to TRBD2. The CDR3 loop spans 17 amino acids. The V and J ends lost 6 bases and 4 bases, in that order; junction bases with no gene match: 8. Per the germline V gene, CDR1 is LNHDA and CDR2 is SQIVND (reference sequence). The chain's CDR3 is CASSQRLAGGLTGELFF. CDR3 bases: TGTGCCAGTAGCCAACGACTAGCGGGAGGTCTCACCGGGGAGCTGTTTTTT.

In its sample, this clonotype was seen a few times. The rearrangement links TRBV5-1 to TRBJ2-1; tentatively, D is TRBD1 (6 bases). V lost 5 bases and J 1 base, leaving 13 bases between the germline ends. This CDR3 comprises 15 residues. Germline CDR1 is SGHRS and CDR2 is YFSETQ. The CDR3 nucleotides read TGCGCCAGCAGACCAGGGGATCGGTCCTACAATGAGCAGTTCTTC. As protein: CASRPGDRSYNEQFF.

This clonotype came up a few times. The chain recombines TRBV9 with TRBJ2-1, with 8 bases aligning to TRBD2. Germline V gene sequence: CDR1 SGDLS, CDR2 YYNGEE. The CDR3 is 17 amino acids. Losses at the gene ends were 4 bases for V and 0 bases for J; bases not matched to a gene: 9. CDR3 sequence reads: CASSTRVGTSSYNEQFF. The DNA for the CDR3 is TGTGCCAGCAGCACTCGGGTGGGGACTAGCTCCTACAATGAGCAGTTCTTC.

The genes are TRBV27 and TRBJ2-7, with D uncertain. The germline V gene has CDR1 MNHEY and CDR2 SMNVEV (reference sequence). The CDR3 has 11 residues. V was trimmed by 8 bases and J by 7 bases, leaving 12 bases between them. The DNA for the CDR3 is TGTGCCAGCTACTCCCGTTGTGAGCAGTACTTC. This gives the protein CASYSRCEQYF.

This clonotype was counted between two and nine times. The chain has TRBV24-1 and TRBJ2-1, with 7 bases matching TRBD2. Germline lookup yields CDR1 KGHDR and CDR2 SFDVKD. The CDR3 extends over 16 amino acids. The J segment lost 6 bases and the V segment lost 3 bases, leaving 10 bases of the junction unmatched. The CDR3 region is CATSDLRGSYGNEQFF. CDR3 bases: TGTGCCACCAGTGATCTGCGGGGGTCCTACGGCAATGAGCAGTTCTTC.

The J gene is TRBJ2-3, the V gene TRBV9, with D hard to call. Trimming left V 4 bases short and J 2 bases short, with 11 bases between. Germline CDR1 SGDLS, CDR2 YYNGEE. The length of the CDR3 is 14 residues. The CDR3 sequence: CASSSTGPTDTQYF. The CDR3 coding sequence is TGTGCCAGCAGCTCCACCGGGCCCACAGATACGCAGTATTTT.

The sample holds a few counts of this clonotype. The chain joins TRBV24-1 to TRBJ2-1; 10 bases are a match to TRBD2. CDR1 KGHDR and CDR2 SFDVKD come from the germline V gene. V was clipped by 1 base and J by 1 base; unmatched bases: 6. The CDR3 contains 18 residues. The CDR3 DNA reads TGTGCCACCAGTGATTTATCGGCTAGCGGGAGTTCCTACAATGAGCAGTTCTTC. Translating it yields CATSDLSASGSSYNEQFF.

This clonotype has a handful of counts. V and J are TRBV7-2 and TRBJ2-1; the match to TRBD2 covers 11 bases. CDR1 and CDR2 (germline): SGHTA, FQGNSA. The CDR3 runs to 15 residues. Unmatched junction bases numbered 8, after V lost 6 bases and J lost 7 bases. In DNA, the CDR3 is TGTGCCAGCAGTCCCGGACTAGCGGGTAGTAATGAGCAGTTCTTC. It is translated as CASSPGLAGSNEQFF.

This sequence joins TRBV9 and TRBJ2-3; D not resolved. CDR3 length equals 19 residues. Germline-derived CDR1 and CDR2 are SGDLS and YYNGEE. V gave up 4 bases and J gave up 0 bases, with 24 bases separating them. DNA of the CDR3: TGTGCCAGCAGCCCCTCCTGGACGGCCGGATACCTTAGCACAGATACGCAGTATTTT. Translating gives CASSPSWTAGYLSTDTQYF.

The chain couples TRBV20-1 to TRBJ2-5; 7 bases are a match to TRBD2. In germline, CDR1 is DFQATT, CDR2 SNEGSKA (reference sequence). The CDR3 is 13 residues long. V dropped 3 bases and J dropped 4; count of bases not matched to a gene: 5. The CDR3 nucleotides are TGCAGTGCTAGGAGCGGGGCCGGAGAGACCCAGTACTTC. It is translated as CSARSGAGETQYF.

This clonotype was seen only a few times. A read error may produce the germline difference seen at one junction end. This chain links TRBV12-3 or TRBV12-4 with TRBJ1-1; the D is unclear. This CDR3 has 13 residues. The CDR3 protein is CATAVGMNTEAFF. The DNA of the CDR3 is TGCGCGACCGCGGTCGGTATGAACACTGAAGCTTTCTTT.

This clonotype was counted between two and nine times. V is TRBV7-9 and J is TRBJ1-5, with 9 nucleotides matching TRBD1. V lost 5 bases and J lost 3; bases outside the gene matches: 5. In germline, CDR1 is SEHNR, CDR2 FQNEAQ (reference sequence). The CDR3 runs to 15 residues. Written as DNA, the CDR3 is TGTGCCAGCAGCGGGGACAGGGAGGCCAATCAGCCCCAGCATTTT. It yields the protein CASSGDREANQPQHF.

This clonotype was counted between two and nine times. The chain employs TRBV29-1 and TRBJ2-4; the D is unclear. The CDR3 length is 15 residues. V was trimmed by 1 base and J by 0 bases, leaving 10 bases between them. CDR1 and CDR2 (germline): SQVTM, ANQGSEA. CDR3 in DNA: TGCAGCGTTGAAGCTCCCCTTAAAGCCAAAAACATTCAGTACTTC. Protein product: CSVEAPLKAKNIQYF.

The V and J genes are TRBV4-3 and TRBJ2-1, with 11 bases fitting TRBD2. Trimming removed 1 base from V and 9 bases from J; junction bases left unmatched: 14. Germline CDR1 LGHNA, CDR2 YSLEER. The CDR3 consists of 18 residues. CDR3 coding DNA: TGCGCCAGCAGCCAAGGGGGACCGAGTGGGCTAGCGGGGGGTGAGCAGTTCTTC. It encodes CASSQGGPSGLAGGEQFF.

There are a few counts of this clonotype. The chain recombines TRBV28 with TRBJ2-2; possible D gene TRBD2, 6 bases. Germline CDR1 is MDHEN and CDR2 is SYDVKM. CDR3 length equals 11 residues. V was trimmed by 7 bases and J by 9 bases, leaving 9 bases between them. The DNA of the CDR3 is TGTGCCAGCATGCGGGGCCGGGAGCTGTTTTTT. Amino acids: CASMRGRELFF.

CDR3 coding DNA: TGTGCCAGCAGTTTACGGACAGGGCGGACAGATACGCAGTATTTT. Translation: CASSLRTGRTDTQYF. This chain uses TRBV27 with TRBJ2-3, with 8 bases matching TRBD1. The CDR3 length is 15 residues. Germline V gene lookup returns CDR1 MNHEY and CDR2 SMNVEV (reference sequence). The junction had 4 bases not matched to a gene; V was cut back by 2 bases and J by 3 bases.

J is TRBJ2-2 and V is TRBV27, with D uncertain. The CDR3 covers 13 residues. Germline lookup yields CDR1 MNHEY and CDR2 SMNVEV (reference sequence). The V and J ends lost 2 bases and 8 bases respectively, with 9 bases between them. The CDR3 bases are TGTGCCAGCAGTTTAATGGGGTCGGGGGAGCTGTTTTTT. It yields the protein CASSLMGSGELFF.